The 23 T cell receptor beta chains below come from one sample, sequenced in a study of blood T cell repertoires in COVID-19. Some clones are missing from TCRdb's copy, which holds only in-frame ones; the method was immunoSEQ multiplex PCR. This repertoire shows about 180,000 clones, 83% found once; its top ten account for about 1.5%. The sample taken for sequencing was peripheral blood. The receptor set was obtained from a human donor in a cohort sampled during active COVID-19.

The count of this clone is one. Written as DNA, the CDR3 is TGTGCCACCAGCACCGGGACTAGCGGATTGAATGAGCAGTTCTTC. Encoded protein: CATSTGTSGLNEQFF. V is TRBV15 and J is TRBJ2-1; 11 bases agree with TRBD2. Germline CDR1 is LNHNV and CDR2 is YYDKDF (reference sequence). V lost 4 bases, J lost 7 bases, and 6 bases stayed unmatched. CDR3 length: 15 residues. The full variable domain, with the rest looked up from reference TRBV15 and TRBJ2-1, is DAMVIQNPRYQVTQFGKPVTLSCSQTLNHNVMYWYQQKSSQAPKLLFHYYDKDFNNEADTPDNFQSRRPNTSFCFLDIRSPGLGDTAMYLCATSTGTSGLNEQFFGPGTRLTVL.

Note on this clone: An end of the junction differs from the germline gene, which may be a read error. This sequence joins TRBV7-2 and TRBJ2-7; 10 bases line up with TRBD1. From germline, CDR1 is SGHTA and CDR2 FQGNSA. The CDR3 length is 11 residues. The CDR3 loop reads CASSLAGQGDF. The CDR3 DNA follows: TGTGCCAGCAGCTTAGCCGGACAGGGGGATTTC.

The rearrangement links TRBV5-1 to TRBJ2-7; D possibly corresponds to TRBD1 (5 bases). V shed 4 bases and J shed 1 base, with 9 bases lying between them. The CDR3 length is 13 residues. From germline, CDR1 is SGHRS and CDR2 YFSETQ. The CDR3 nucleotides are TGCGCCAGCAGCCCAGACAGTTCCTACGAGCAGTACTTC. Residues: CASSPDSSYEQYF.

The V and J genes are TRBV7-9 and TRBJ2-1; TRBD2 agrees at 9 bases. V lost 2 bases and J lost 9; bases outside the gene matches: 8. Per the germline V gene, CDR1 is SEHNR and CDR2 is FQNEAQ (reference sequence). The CDR3 covers 15 residues. The CDR3 loop is CASSLKGREGREQFF. The CDR3, as DNA: TGTGCCAGCAGCTTAAAGGGGCGGGAGGGCCGTGAGCAGTTCTTC.

The rearrangement joins TRBV27 to TRBJ2-7; TRBD2 aligns across 7 bases. V lost 8 bases and J lost 6; bases outside the gene matches: 10. Germline V gene lookup returns CDR1 MNHEY and CDR2 SMNVEV (reference sequence). This CDR3 comprises 13 residues. CDR3 in DNA: TGTGCCAGCCAAGCGGGAATGGGGTTCGAGCAGTACTTC. This gives the protein CASQAGMGFEQYF.

V gene TRBV29-1 combines with J gene TRBJ2-6, with D possibly matching TRBD2 (6 bases). Between the trimmed V and J ends, which lost 3 bases and 3 bases, there was a span of 9 bases. CDR3 length: 14 residues. Germline V gene lookup returns CDR1 SQVTM and CDR2 ANQGSEA. The CDR3 sequence: CSVDGGFGANVLTF. The CDR3 DNA reads as TGCAGCGTTGACGGGGGTTTTGGGGCCAACGTCCTGACTTTC.

As DNA, the CDR3 is TGTGCCAGCAGTGACGCTCTAGGGAGGCCGACAGATACGCAGTATTTT. Encoded protein: CASSDALGRPTDTQYF. The J gene is TRBJ2-3, the V gene TRBV6-4; D may be TRBD2 (6 bases). This CDR3 has 16 residues. Germline lookup yields CDR1 MRHNA and CDR2 SNTAGT. Trimming took 2 bases from V and 3 from J, leaving 15 bases between them.

V usage is TRBV5-1 and J usage is TRBJ2-3, with 8 nucleotides matching TRBD2. This CDR3 has 16 amino acids. Trimming took 0 bases from V and 0 from J; bases not matched to a gene: 3. Germline lookup yields CDR1 SGHRS and CDR2 YFSETQ. The CDR3 bases are TGCGCCAGCAGCTTGGCGCCTAGCGGGAGCACAGATACGCAGTATTTT. Translated: CASSLAPSGSTDTQYF.

The rearrangement uses TRBV19 and TRBJ2-5; a weak D match, TRBD2 (5 bases). The CDR3 extends over 15 amino acids. V shed 5 bases and J shed 3 bases, with 16 bases lying between them. Germline V gene lookup returns CDR1 LNHDA and CDR2 SQIVND (reference sequence). In DNA, the CDR3 is TGTGCCAGTAGTCCCATTGGGAGAGGCGAAGAGACCCAGTACTTC. Protein sequence: CASSPIGRGEETQYF.

The table lists this clone with a count of one. This sequence joins TRBV7-8 and TRBJ2-7; TRBD1 is a possible D gene (5 bases). The CDR3 loop spans 16 amino acids. Trimming pared 2 bases from V and 6 bases from J, leaving 20 bases between. The V gene's germline CDR1 is SGHVS and CDR2 FQNEAQ. As DNA, the CDR3 is TGTGCCAGCAGCTTAAGGTCTGGCAGGGTGGTAGGCGAGCAGTACTTC. This sequence encodes CASSLRSGRVVGEQYF.

The V call is TRBV6-2 or TRBV6-3, the J call TRBJ2-7; 12 bases match TRBD2. This CDR3 region has 15 residues. The V gene end was trimmed by 4 bases and the J gene end by 2 bases; junction bases not matched to a gene: 3. The germline V gene encodes CDR1 MNHEY and CDR2 SVGEGT. The CDR3 bases are TGTGCCAGCAGTTTTTCTAGCGGGAGGGCCTACGAGCAGTACTTC. Translated, it gives CASSFSSGRAYEQYF.

A word on this clone: Other DNA sequences in the same sample also yield this CDR3. The chain carries TRBV3-1 (or the pseudogene TRBV3-2) and TRBJ2-7, with TRBD2 matching over 9 bases. V shed 0 bases and J 2 bases; nucleotides not matched to a gene: 2. CDR3 size: 15 residues. Looked up from germline, CDR1 is LGHDT and CDR2 is YNNKEL (reference sequence). This CDR3 is CASSQEAGGPYEQYF. CDR3 coding DNA: TGTGCCAGCAGCCAAGAAGCGGGAGGCCCCTACGAGCAGTACTTC.

This chain joins TRBV5-6 and TRBJ1-1; 8 bases fit TRBD1. Per the germline V gene, CDR1 is SGHDT and CDR2 is YYEEEE. The CDR3 is 16 residues long. Unmatched junction bases numbered 9, after V lost 3 bases and J lost 2 bases. CDR3 sequence reads: CASSSTRTGTNTEAFF. The CDR3 nucleotides are TGTGCCAGCAGCTCAACCCGGACAGGGACTAACACTGAAGCTTTCTTT. The full variable domain, with the rest looked up from reference TRBV5-6 and TRBJ1-1, is DAGVTQSPTHLIKTRGQQVTLRCSPKSGHDTVSWYQQALGQGPQFIFQYYEEEERQRGNFPDRFSGHQFPNYSSELNVNALLLGDSALYLCASSSTRTGTNTEAFFGQGTRLTVV.

The rearrangement uses TRBV7-2 and TRBJ2-7; TRBD1 matches at 8 bases. The CDR3 is made up of 15 amino acids. After removal of 4 bases from V and 2 bases from J, the junction contained 7 bases not matched to a gene. Looked up from germline, CDR1 is SGHTA and CDR2 is FQGNSA. CDR3 residues: CASSSSPTGAYEQYF. CDR3 coding DNA: TGTGCCAGCAGCTCATCTCCGACAGGGGCCTACGAGCAGTACTTC.

This clone was detected only a few times. CDR3 residues: CASSFPAGGAYEQYF. The DNA of the CDR3 is TGTGCCAGCAGCTTCCCCGCGGGAGGGGCCTACGAGCAGTACTTC. The rearrangement links TRBV7-9 to TRBJ2-7; TRBD2 matches 9 bases. The J segment lost 2 bases and the V segment lost 3 bases, leaving 5 bases of the junction unmatched. CDR3 length: 15 residues. Germline loops: CDR1 SEHNR, CDR2 FQNEAQ (reference sequence). The full variable domain, in which reference TRBV7-9 and TRBJ2-7 provide the parts outside the CDR3, is DTGVSQNPRHKITKRGQNVTFRCDPISEHNRLYWYRQTLGQGPEFLTYFQNEAQLEKSRLLSDRFSAERPKGSFSTLEIQRTEQGDSAMYLCASSFPAGGAYEQYFGPGTRLTVT.

The chain employs TRBV28 and TRBJ2-7; 7 bases line up with TRBD2. Trimming took 6 bases from V and 0 from J; bases not matched to a gene: 5. The CDR3 length is 14 residues. Germline values: CDR1 MDHEN, CDR2 SYDVKM. The CDR3 nucleotides are TGTGCCAGCAGCCTTAGCGGGTCCTCCTACGAGCAGTACTTC. This translates into CASSLSGSSYEQYF. The variable domain in full, with the rest retrieved from reference TRBV28 and TRBJ2-7, is DVKVTQSSRYLVKRTGEKVFLECVQDMDHENMFWYRQDPGLGLRLIYFSYDVKMKEKGDIPEGYSVSREKKERFSLILESASTNQTSMYLCASSLSGSSYEQYFGPGTRLTVT.

V is TRBV9 and J is TRBJ2-7; 7 nucleotides match TRBD1. Germline assignment: CDR1 SGDLS and CDR2 YYNGEE. J gave up 1 base and V 0 bases, and 4 bases lay outside the gene matches. The CDR3 is 15 residues long. CDR3 sequence (DNA): TGTGCCAGCAGCGTAGCTCAGGACAGGTCCTACGAGCAGTACTTC. This sequence encodes CASSVAQDRSYEQYF.

This rearrangement joins TRBV12-3 or TRBV12-4 to TRBJ2-7; TRBD2 is a possible D gene (6 bases). This CDR3 spans 13 amino acids. V lost 2 bases and J lost 4, with 9 bases in between. DNA for the CDR3: TGTGCCAGCAGTTTATGGGGGGTGTACGAGCAGTACTTC. It encodes CASSLWGVYEQYF.

This chain joins TRBV19 and TRBJ2-1; 9 bases match TRBD1. After removal of 2 bases from V and 7 bases from J, the junction contained 9 bases not matched to a gene. The germline gives CDR1 LNHDA, CDR2 SQIVND (reference sequence). The CDR3 is 16 residues long. In DNA form, the CDR3 reads TGTGCCAGTAGTATACCCCGGACAGGGGTCAGGAATGAGCAGTTCTTC. As protein: CASSIPRTGVRNEQFF.

Note on this clone: The DNA is omitted, as the CDR3 cannot be located on it reliably, and the CDR3 follows TCRdb's listing. This chain connects TRBV2 to TRBJ2-1; the listed D gene, TRBD1, was not tested against the DNA. CDR1 and CDR2 from the germline V gene are SNHLY and FYNNEI. The CDR3 is 11 amino acids long, termini counted. The CDR3 sequence is CASSSSQEQFF.

The chain has TRBV11-2 and TRBJ2-7, with 8 positions matching TRBD2. V dropped 1 base and J dropped 4; count of bases not matched to a gene: 3. This CDR3 has 14 residues. CDR1 and CDR2 from the germline V gene are SGHAT and FQNNGV. This CDR3 is CASSLVRGGYEQYF. For the CDR3, the DNA is TGTGCCAGCAGCTTAGTACGGGGGGGATACGAGCAGTACTTC.

V and J are TRBV19 and TRBJ2-7, with TRBD1 identical over 8 bases. The J segment lost 2 bases and the V segment lost 10 bases, leaving 4 bases of the junction unmatched. The CDR3 is 12 residues long. Germline assignment: CDR1 LNHDA and CDR2 SQIVND (reference sequence). The chain's CDR3 is CATGQGPYEQYF. In DNA, the CDR3 is TGTGCCACCGGACAGGGTCCCTACGAGCAGTACTTC.

The chain uses TRBV11-2 and TRBJ2-5; D is possibly TRBD1 (6 bases). The CDR3 has 13 residues. Germline values: CDR1 SGHAT, CDR2 FQNNGV. Trimming removed 6 bases at V and 6 bases at J, with 14 bases between. The CDR3 sequence: CASRESGEKTQYF. CDR3 nucleotides: TGTGCCAGCAGGGAGTCAGGGGAAAAGACCCAGTACTTC.